The table lists the clone carrying this TCR beta chain with a count of one. What it binds is unknown. It was with 60 Vbeta and 13 Jbeta primers that the PCR ran. Clones were read by immunoSEQ multiplex PCR, and TCRdb kept only the in-frame ones, dropping some. This table has approximately 130,000 clones, approximately 84% appearing once. This entry belongs to a study of cytomegalovirus exposure and HLA in healthy donors. The wider study: HLA-typed donors were the source of some 85 million unique TCRs, which an early data release held.

The V end lost 0 bases, the J end lost 5 bases, and 14 bases lay between the germline ends. The CDR3 is 15 amino acids. Per the germline V gene, CDR1 is SGHDT and CDR2 is YYEEEE. Study outcomes and limitations: In a later analysis, CMV-associated beta chains were mostly HLA-associated, it appeared.

The chain links TRBV5-6 to TRBJ2-5; no clear D. The receptor comes from a boy younger than 10 in good health and CMV-seronegative. The sequenced material came from PBMCs. The CDR3 DNA follows: TGTGCCAGCAGCTTGGAAGGCGGTCTTCCCGAGACCCAGTACTTC. Amino acids: CASSLEGGLPETQYF.